Listed below are T cell receptor beta chains from one sample, sequenced in a study of T cells in Graves' hyperthyroidism and ophthalmopathy. TCRdb passed the multiplex PCR reads through MiXCR, listing each CDR3 protein once. The sample records fewer than 650,000 distinct CDR3 sequences, about 15% being singletons. Material for sequencing was blood. These TCRs come from a young woman with Graves' hyperthyroidism that later progressed to Graves' ophthalmopathy. The CDR3 runs from the conserved cysteine through the conserved F or W. Each record gives: D gene, clone size, J gene, V gene, CDR3 DNA, CDR3 protein. The D gene is left open where the match is weak. Clone size is not always given. Where it is, it says once, few, many or a class for expanded clones.

D gene: NA
clone size: NA
J gene: TRBJ1-4
V gene: TRBV10-3
CDR3 DNA: TGTGCCATCAGTGGGGTTGCAACTAATGAAAAACTGTTTTTT
CDR3 protein: CAISGVATNEKLFF

D gene: TRBD1
clone size: NA
J gene: TRBJ1-1
V gene: TRBV20-1
CDR3 DNA: TGCAGTGCCCTCACAGGGGTAGCTGAAGCTTTCTTT
CDR3 protein: CSALTGVAEAFF

D gene: NA
clone size: NA
J gene: TRBJ2-3
V gene: TRBV10-1
CDR3 DNA: TGCGCCAGCTCGTCGGGCCAATCTAGCACAGATACGCAGTATTTT
CDR3 protein: CASSSGQSSTDTQYF

D gene: NA
clone size: few
J gene: TRBJ2-2
V gene: TRBV30
CDR3 DNA: TGTGCCTGGTCCGACGGGGCAGGGGGGACCGGGGAGCTGTTTTTT
CDR3 protein: CAWSDGAGGTGELFF

D gene: TRBD1
clone size: few
J gene: TRBJ1-5
V gene: TRBV9
CDR3 DNA: TGTGCCAGCAGCGTAGCGGGATGGGGCAGGGGGCGAGGTCAGCCCCAGCATTTT
CDR3 protein: CASSVAGWGRGRGQPQHF

D gene: NA
clone size: NA
J gene: TRBJ2-3
V gene: TRBV9
CDR3 DNA: TGTGCCAGCAGCGTAGACGCGGGAACGTTAGATACGCAGTATTTT
CDR3 protein: CASSVDAGTLDTQYF

D gene: NA
clone size: many
J gene: TRBJ1-4
V gene: TRBV28
CDR3 DNA: TGTGCCAGCAGGGGTTACCGTCTAACAGAGGAGAACGAAAAACTGTTTTTT
CDR3 protein: CASRGYRLTEENEKLFF

D gene: NA
clone size: NA
J gene: TRBJ2-7
V gene: TRBV6-5
CDR3 DNA: TGTGCCAGCAGTTCTCAGGGGGGGATTTCCTACGAGCAGTACTTC
CDR3 protein: CASSSQGGISYEQYF

D gene: NA
clone size: NA
J gene: TRBJ2-1
V gene: TRBV7-2
CDR3 DNA: TGTGCCAGCAGCTTAACGGGGCAGGTTGGGTATGAGCAGTTCTTC
CDR3 protein: CASSLTGQVGYEQFF

D gene: TRBD2
clone size: many
J gene: TRBJ2-1
V gene: TRBV5-1
CDR3 DNA: TGCGCCAGCAGCTTAAGGACTAGCGGGAGGGTTAACAATGAGCAGTTCTTC
CDR3 protein: CASSLRTSGRVNNEQFF

D gene: NA
clone size: few
J gene: TRBJ2-6
V gene: TRBV24-1
CDR3 DNA: TGTGCCACCAGTGCGCCGGACTCCTCTTCTGGGGCCAACGTCCTGACTTTC
CDR3 protein: CATSAPDSSSGANVLTF

D gene: NA
clone size: many
J gene: TRBJ2-3
V gene: TRBV10-3
CDR3 DNA: TGTGCCATCAGTGAGACAGAGCCCAATACGCAGTATTTT
CDR3 protein: CAISETEPNTQYF

D gene: TRBD2
clone size: many
J gene: TRBJ2-2
V gene: TRBV12-3/TRBV12-4
CDR3 DNA: TGTGCCAGCAGACTAGCGGGTAACACCGGGGAGCTGTTTTTT
CDR3 protein: CASRLAGNTGELFF

D gene: NA
clone size: many
J gene: TRBJ2-2
V gene: TRBV12-3/TRBV12-4
CDR3 DNA: TGTGCCAGCACTGCTATCACCGGGGAGCTGTTTTTT
CDR3 protein: CASTAITGELFF

D gene: TRBD2
clone size: NA
J gene: TRBJ2-2
V gene: TRBV20-1
CDR3 DNA: TGCAGTGCTAGGAGCTCAGGCGGGGGGCTGTTTTTT
CDR3 protein: CSARSSGGGLFF

D gene: TRBD1
clone size: many
J gene: TRBJ1-2
V gene: TRBV7-3
CDR3 DNA: TGTGCCAGCAGCTTTACAGGGGGCCAGGGCTACACCTTC
CDR3 protein: CASSFTGGQGYTF